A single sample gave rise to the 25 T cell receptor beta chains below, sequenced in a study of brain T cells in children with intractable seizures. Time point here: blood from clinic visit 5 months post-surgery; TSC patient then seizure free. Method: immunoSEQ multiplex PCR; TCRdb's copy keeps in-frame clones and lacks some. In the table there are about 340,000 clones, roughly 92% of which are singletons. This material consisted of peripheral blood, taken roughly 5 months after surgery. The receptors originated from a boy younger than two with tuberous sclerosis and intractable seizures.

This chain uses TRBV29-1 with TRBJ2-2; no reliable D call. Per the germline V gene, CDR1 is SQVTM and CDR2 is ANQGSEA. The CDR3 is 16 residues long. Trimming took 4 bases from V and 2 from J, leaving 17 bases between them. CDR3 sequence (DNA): TGCAGCGTTGGAAAGACAAAAGAGGCTAACACCGGGGAGCTGTTTTTT. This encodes CSVGKTKEANTGELFF.

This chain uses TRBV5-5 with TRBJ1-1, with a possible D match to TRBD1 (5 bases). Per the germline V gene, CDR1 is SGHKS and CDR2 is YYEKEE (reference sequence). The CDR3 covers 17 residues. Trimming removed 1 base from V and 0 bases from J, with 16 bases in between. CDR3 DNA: TGTGCCAGCAGCTTGCTCGATACAGGTTTCATGAACACTGAAGCTTTCTTT. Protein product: CASSLLDTGFMNTEAFF.

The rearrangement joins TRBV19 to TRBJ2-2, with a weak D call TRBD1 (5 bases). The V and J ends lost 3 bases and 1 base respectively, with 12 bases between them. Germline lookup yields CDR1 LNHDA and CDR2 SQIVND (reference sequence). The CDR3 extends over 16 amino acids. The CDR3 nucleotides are TGTGCCAGTAGTATTAGACGGACATTGAACACCGGGGAGCTGTTTTTT. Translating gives CASSIRRTLNTGELFF.

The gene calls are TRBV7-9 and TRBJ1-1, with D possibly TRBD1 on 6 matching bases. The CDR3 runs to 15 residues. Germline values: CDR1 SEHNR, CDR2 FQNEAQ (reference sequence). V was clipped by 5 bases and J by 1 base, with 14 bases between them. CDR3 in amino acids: CASSIRQDGNTEAFF. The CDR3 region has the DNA TGTGCCAGCAGCATAAGACAGGATGGGAACACTGAAGCTTTCTTT. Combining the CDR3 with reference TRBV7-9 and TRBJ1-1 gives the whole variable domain DTGVSQNPRHKITKRGQNVTFRCDPISEHNRLYWYRQTLGQGPEFLTYFQNEAQLEKSRLLSDRFSAERPKGSFSTLEIQRTEQGDSAMYLCASSIRQDGNTEAFFGQGTRLTVV.

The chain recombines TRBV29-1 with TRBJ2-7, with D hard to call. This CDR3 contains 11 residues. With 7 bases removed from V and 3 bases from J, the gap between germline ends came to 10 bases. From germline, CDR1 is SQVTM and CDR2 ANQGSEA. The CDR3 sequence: CSAKDGYEQYF. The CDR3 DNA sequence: TGCAGCGCAAAAGATGGCTACGAGCAGTACTTC.

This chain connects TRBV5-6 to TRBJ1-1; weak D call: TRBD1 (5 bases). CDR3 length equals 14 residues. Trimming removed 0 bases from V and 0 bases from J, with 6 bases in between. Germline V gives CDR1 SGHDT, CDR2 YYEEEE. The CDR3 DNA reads TGTGCCAGCAGCTTGGACAGGATGAACACTGAAGCTTTCTTT. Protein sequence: CASSLDRMNTEAFF.

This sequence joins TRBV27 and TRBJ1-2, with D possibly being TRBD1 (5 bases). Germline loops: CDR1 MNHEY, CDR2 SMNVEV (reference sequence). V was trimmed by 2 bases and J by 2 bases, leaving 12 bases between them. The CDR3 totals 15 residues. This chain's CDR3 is CASSLNGGHNYGYTF. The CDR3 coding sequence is TGTGCCAGCAGTTTAAACGGGGGTCACAACTATGGCTACACCTTC.

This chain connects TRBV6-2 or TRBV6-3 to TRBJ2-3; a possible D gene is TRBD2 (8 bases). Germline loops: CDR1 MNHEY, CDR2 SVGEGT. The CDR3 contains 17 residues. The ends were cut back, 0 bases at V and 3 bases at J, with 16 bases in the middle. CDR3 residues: CASSYSREGAGTDTQYF. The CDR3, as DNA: TGTGCCAGCAGTTACTCCCGGGAGGGGGCGGGGACAGATACGCAGTATTTT.

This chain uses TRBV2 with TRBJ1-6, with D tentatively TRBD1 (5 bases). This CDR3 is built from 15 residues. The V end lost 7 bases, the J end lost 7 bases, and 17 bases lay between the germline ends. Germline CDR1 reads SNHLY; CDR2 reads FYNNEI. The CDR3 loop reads CASTPAAGPNSPLHF. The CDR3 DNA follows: TGTGCCAGCACCCCTGCGGCAGGGCCCAATTCACCCCTCCACTTT.

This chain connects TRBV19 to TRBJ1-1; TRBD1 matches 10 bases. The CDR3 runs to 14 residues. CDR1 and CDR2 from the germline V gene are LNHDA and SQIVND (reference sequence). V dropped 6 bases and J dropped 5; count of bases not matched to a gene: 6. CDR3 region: CASRALDRGTEAFF. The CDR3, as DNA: TGTGCCAGTAGGGCCTTGGACAGGGGGACTGAAGCTTTCTTT.

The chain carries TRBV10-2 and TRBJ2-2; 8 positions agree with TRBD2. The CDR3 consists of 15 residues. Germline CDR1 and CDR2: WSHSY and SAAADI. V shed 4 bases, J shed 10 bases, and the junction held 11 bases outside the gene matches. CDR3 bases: TGCGCCAGCAGTGTTGAAGCGGGAGTCCCCCAGGAGCTGTTTTTT. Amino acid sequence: CASSVEAGVPQELFF.

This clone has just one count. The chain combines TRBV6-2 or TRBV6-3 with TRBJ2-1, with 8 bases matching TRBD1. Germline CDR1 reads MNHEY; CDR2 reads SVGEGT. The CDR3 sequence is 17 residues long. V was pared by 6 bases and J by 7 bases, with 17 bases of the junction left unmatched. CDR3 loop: CASSPPRTGYGENEQFF. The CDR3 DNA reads TGTGCCAGCAGCCCTCCCCGGACAGGGTATGGAGAAAATGAGCAGTTCTTC.

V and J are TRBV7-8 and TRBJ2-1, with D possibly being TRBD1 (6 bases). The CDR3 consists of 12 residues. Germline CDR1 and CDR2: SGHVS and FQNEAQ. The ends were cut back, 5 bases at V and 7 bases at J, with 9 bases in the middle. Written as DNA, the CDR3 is TGTGCCAGCAGCCCAGGGGAGAATGAGCAGTTCTTC. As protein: CASSPGENEQFF.

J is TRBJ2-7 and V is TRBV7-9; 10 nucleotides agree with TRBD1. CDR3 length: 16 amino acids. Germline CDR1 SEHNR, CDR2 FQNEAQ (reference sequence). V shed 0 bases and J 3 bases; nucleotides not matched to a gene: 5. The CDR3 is CASSLALTGGDYEQYF. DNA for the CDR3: TGTGCCAGCAGCTTAGCGCTGACAGGGGGCGACTACGAGCAGTACTTC.

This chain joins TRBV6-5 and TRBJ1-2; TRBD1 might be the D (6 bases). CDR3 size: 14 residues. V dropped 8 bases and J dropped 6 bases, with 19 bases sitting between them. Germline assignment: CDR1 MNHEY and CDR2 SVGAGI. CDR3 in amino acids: CASPLRDKADGYTF. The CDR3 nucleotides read TGTGCCAGCCCCTTGAGGGACAAAGCGGATGGCTACACCTTC.

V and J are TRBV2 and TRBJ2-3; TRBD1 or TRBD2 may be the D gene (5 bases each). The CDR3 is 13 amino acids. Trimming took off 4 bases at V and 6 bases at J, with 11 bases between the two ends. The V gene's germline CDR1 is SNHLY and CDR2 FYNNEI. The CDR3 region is CASSGFEGDTQYF. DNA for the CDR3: TGTGCCAGCAGTGGTTTCGAGGGGGATACGCAGTATTTT.

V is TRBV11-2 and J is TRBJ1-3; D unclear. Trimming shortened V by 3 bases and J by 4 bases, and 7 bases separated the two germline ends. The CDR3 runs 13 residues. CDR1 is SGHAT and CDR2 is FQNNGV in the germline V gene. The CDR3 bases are TGTGCCAGCAGCTTCCGGTCCGGAAACACCATATATTTT. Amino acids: CASSFRSGNTIYF.

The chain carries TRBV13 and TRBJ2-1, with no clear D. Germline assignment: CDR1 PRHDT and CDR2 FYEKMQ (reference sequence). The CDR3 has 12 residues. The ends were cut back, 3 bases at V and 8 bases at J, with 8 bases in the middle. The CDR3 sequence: CASSFKFDEQFF. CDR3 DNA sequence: TGTGCCAGCAGCTTCAAGTTTGATGAGCAGTTCTTC.

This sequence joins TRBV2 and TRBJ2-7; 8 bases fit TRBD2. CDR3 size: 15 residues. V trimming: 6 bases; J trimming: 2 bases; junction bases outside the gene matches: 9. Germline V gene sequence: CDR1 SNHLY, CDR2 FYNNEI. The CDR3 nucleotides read TGTGCCAGCAGGGGACCGGGACTAGGGACCTACGAGCAGTACTTC. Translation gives CASRGPGLGTYEQYF.

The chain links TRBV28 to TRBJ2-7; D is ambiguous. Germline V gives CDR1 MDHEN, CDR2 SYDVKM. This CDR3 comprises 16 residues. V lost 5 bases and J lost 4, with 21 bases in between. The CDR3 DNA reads TGTGCCAGCAGTCCAGCCGGTGCAGGAACTCTTTACGAGCAGTACTTC. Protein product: CASSPAGAGTLYEQYF.

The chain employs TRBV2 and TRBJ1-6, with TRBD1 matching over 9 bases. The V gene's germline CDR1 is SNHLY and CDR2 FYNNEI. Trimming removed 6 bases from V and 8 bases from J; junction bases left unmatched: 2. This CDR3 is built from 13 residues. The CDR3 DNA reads TGTGCCAGCAGCAGGGACAGGGATTCACCCCTCCACTTT. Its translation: CASSRDRDSPLHF.

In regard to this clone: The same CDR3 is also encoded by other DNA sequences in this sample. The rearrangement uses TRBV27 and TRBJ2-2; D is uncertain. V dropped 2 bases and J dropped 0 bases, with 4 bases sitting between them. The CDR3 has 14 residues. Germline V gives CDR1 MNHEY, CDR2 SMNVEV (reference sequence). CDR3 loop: CASSLLANTGELFF. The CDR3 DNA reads TGTGCCAGCAGTTTACTGGCGAACACCGGGGAGCTGTTTTTT.

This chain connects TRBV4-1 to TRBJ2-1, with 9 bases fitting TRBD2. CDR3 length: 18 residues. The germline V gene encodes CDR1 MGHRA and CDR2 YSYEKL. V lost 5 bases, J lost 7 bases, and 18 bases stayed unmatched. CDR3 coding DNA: TGCGCCAGCAGCGCTAGCCCTCCCTCTAGCGGGAATAGGAATGAGCAGTTCTTC. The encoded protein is CASSASPPSSGNRNEQFF.

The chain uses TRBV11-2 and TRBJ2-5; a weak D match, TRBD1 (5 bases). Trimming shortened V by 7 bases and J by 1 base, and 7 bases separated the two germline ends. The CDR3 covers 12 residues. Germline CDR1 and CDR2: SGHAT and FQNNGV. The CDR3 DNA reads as TGTGCCAGCAACCAGGGCCAAGAGACCCAGTACTTC. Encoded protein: CASNQGQETQYF.

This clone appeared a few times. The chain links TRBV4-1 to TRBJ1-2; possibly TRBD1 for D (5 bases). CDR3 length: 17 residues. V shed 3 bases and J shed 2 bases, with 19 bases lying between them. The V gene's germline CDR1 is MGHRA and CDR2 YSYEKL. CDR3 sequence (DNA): TGCGCCAGCAGCCAGGTAGCCTCCGGGACGGAGAACTATGGCTACACCTTC. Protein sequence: CASSQVASGTENYGYTF.